Listed here are 14 T cell receptor beta chains from one sample, sequenced in a study of beta chain features in type 1 diabetes. General study points: For Type 1 diabetes patients, all four CD4+ subsets carried TCRB CDR3s that were moderately but significantly shorter.

The antigens these receptors bind are not known. All of the isolated RNA was reverse transcribed, so expressed TCRB transcripts were sequenced. The protocol was immunoSEQ multiplex PCR, while the TCRdb copy is restricted to in-frame clones and leaves out a portion. The sample lists 100,000 to 150,000 clones; approximately 10% were seen once. The sample comprised central memory CD4+ T cells from blood. Receptors were obtained from a man aged 25-45 years with type 1 diabetes.

The gene calls are TRBV2 and TRBJ2-4; 7 nucleotides match TRBD1. Germline V gene sequence: CDR1 SNHLY, CDR2 FYNNEI. The CDR3 totals 14 residues. With 4 bases clipped from V and 8 bases from J, the junction kept 8 bases outside the gene matches. The CDR3 coding sequence is TGTGCCAGCAGTGCTGGACAGGCGTGGGACATTCAGTACTTC. Amino acid sequence: CASSAGQAWDIQYF.

The rearrangement uses TRBV11-2 and TRBJ2-1, with D possibly being TRBD1 (5 bases). V gave up 5 bases and J gave up 10 bases, with 15 bases separating them. CDR1 and CDR2 (germline): SGHAT, FQNNGV. The CDR3 is 13 residues long. This CDR3 is CASSRDPAGEQFF. As DNA, the CDR3 is TGTGCCAGCAGCCGTGACCCCGCAGGGGAGCAGTTCTTC.

This chain connects TRBV7-2 to TRBJ2-5; D call uncertain. This CDR3 has 13 amino acids. The V end lost 1 base, the J end lost 1 base, and 4 bases lay between the germline ends. Germline CDR1 and CDR2: SGHTA and FQGNSA. The CDR3 DNA reads as TGTGCCAGCAGCTTAGAGAGCCAAGAGACCCAGTACTTC. Amino acid sequence: CASSLESQETQYF.

This clone has more than one count but fewer than ten. Other DNA variants within this sample encode the same CDR3. The CDR3 loop is CASSVRNTEAFF. The DNA for the CDR3 is TGTGCCAGCAGCGTTAGGAACACTGAAGCTTTCTTT. J is TRBJ1-1 and V is TRBV6-1, with D hard to call. Trimming took off 6 bases at V and 1 base at J, with 6 bases between the two ends. The CDR3 is 12 amino acids. In germline, CDR1 is MNHNS, CDR2 SASEGT.

V usage is TRBV30 and J usage is TRBJ2-5, with 8 nucleotides matching TRBD1. V was pared by 1 base and J by 1 base, with 5 bases of the junction left unmatched. CDR1 and CDR2 (germline): GTSNPN, SVGIG (reference sequence). The CDR3 length is 15 residues. CDR3 in amino acids: CAWSAWGQAQETQYF. CDR3 nucleotides: TGTGCCTGGAGTGCCTGGGGACAGGCCCAAGAGACCCAGTACTTC.

This clone appeared a few times. This chain links TRBV29-1 with TRBJ2-5; D is unclear. Per germline, CDR1 SQVTM and CDR2 ANQGSEA. The CDR3 extends over 10 amino acids. V lost 7 bases, J lost 5 bases, and 8 bases lay in between. CDR3 residues: CSGAQETQYF. CDR3 coding DNA: TGCAGCGGTGCCCAGGAGACCCAGTACTTC. Full variable domain (rest looked up from reference TRBV29-1 and TRBJ2-5): SAVISQKPSRDICQRGTSLTIQCQVDSQVTMMFWYRQQPGQSLTLIATANQGSEATYESGFVIDKFPISRPNLTFSTLTVSNMSPEDSSIYLCSGAQETQYFGPGTRLLVL.

This chain joins TRBV29-1 and TRBJ1-1; D is unclear. V lost 6 bases and J lost 5, with 13 bases in between. Germline CDR1 is SQVTM and CDR2 is ANQGSEA. The CDR3 spans 12 residues. CDR3 sequence reads: CSVAFSGTEAFF. CDR3 nucleotide sequence: TGCAGCGTGGCGTTTTCGGGGACTGAAGCTTTCTTT. Using reference TRBV29-1 and TRBJ1-1 for the parts outside the CDR3, the full variable domain is SAVISQKPSRDICQRGTSLTIQCQVDSQVTMMFWYRQQPGQSLTLIATANQGSEATYESGFVIDKFPISRPNLTFSTLTVSNMSPEDSSIYLCSVAFSGTEAFFGQGTRLTVV.

This clone was seen more than once but under ten times. The rearrangement links TRBV19 to TRBJ1-1, with 7 bases identical to TRBD1. Germline CDR1 is LNHDA and CDR2 is SQIVND (reference sequence). The length of the CDR3 is 17 residues. After removal of 9 bases from V and 1 base from J, the junction contained 17 bases not matched to a gene. The CDR3 loop reads CASAGGPGRNKNTEAFF. For the CDR3, the DNA is TGTGCCAGCGCAGGGGGTCCAGGGCGAAATAAGAACACTGAAGCTTTCTTT.

This clone was counted a few times. The chain uses TRBV20-1 and TRBJ1-1; no definite D call. This CDR3 has 10 residues. V lost 5 bases to trimming and J lost 1 base, with 2 bases between them. Looked up from germline, CDR1 is DFQATT and CDR2 is SNEGSKA (reference sequence). In nucleotides, the CDR3 is TGCAGTGCTCAGAACACTGAAGCTTTCTTT. This sequence encodes CSAQNTEAFF.

The rearrangement joins TRBV5-6 to TRBJ2-7; 7 bases match TRBD1. V dropped 0 bases and J dropped 4; count of bases not matched to a gene: 4. Germline V gives CDR1 SGHDT, CDR2 YYEEEE. The CDR3 is 14 amino acids. CDR3 region: CASSLGGQPYEQYF. The CDR3 bases are TGTGCCAGCAGCTTGGGGGGACAGCCGTACGAGCAGTACTTC. The variable domain in full, completed from reference TRBV5-6 and TRBJ2-7, reads DAGVTQSPTHLIKTRGQQVTLRCSPKSGHDTVSWYQQALGQGPQFIFQYYEEEERQRGNFPDRFSGHQFPNYSSELNVNALLLGDSALYLCASSLGGQPYEQYFGPGTRLTVT.

The CDR3 is CAIKGEGETQYF. The CDR3 DNA reads TGTGCCATCAAGGGGGAGGGAGAGACCCAGTACTTC. This rearrangement joins TRBV10-3 to TRBJ2-5, with D possibly being TRBD2 (7 bases). The CDR3 sequence is 12 residues long. Between the trimmed V and J ends, which lost 7 bases and 4 bases, there was a span of 10 bases. Looked up from germline, CDR1 is ENHRY and CDR2 is SYGVKD.

This clone has just a few counts. V usage is TRBV9 and J usage is TRBJ2-4; D perhaps matches TRBD1 (5 bases). V was cut by 0 bases and J by 6 bases, with 10 bases left in between. This CDR3 is 14 amino acids long. Germline V CDR1 and CDR2: SGDLS, YYNGEE. CDR3 residues: CASSVDQGSNIQYF. Written as DNA, the CDR3 is TGTGCCAGCAGCGTAGATCAGGGATCAAACATTCAGTACTTC. Using reference TRBV9 and TRBJ2-4 for the parts outside the CDR3, the full variable domain is DSGVTQTPKHLITATGQRVTLRCSPRSGDLSVYWYQQSLDQGLQFLIQYYNGEERAKGNILERFSAQQFPDLHSELNLSSLELGDSALYFCASSVDQGSNIQYFGAGTRLSVL.

This clone was seen a few times. The chain couples TRBV11-2 to TRBJ2-1; possibly TRBD1 for D (6 bases). The CDR3 consists of 13 residues. Trimming took 3 bases from V and 9 from J, leaving 12 bases between them. Looked up from germline, CDR1 is SGHAT and CDR2 is FQNNGV. The DNA for the CDR3 is TGTGCCAGCAGCTTTAACAGGGACGGTGAGCAGTTCTTC. Residues: CASSFNRDGEQFF.

The chain joins TRBV9 to TRBJ1-2; D call uncertain. V gave up 3 bases and J gave up 4 bases, with 7 bases separating them. Germline CDR1 reads SGDLS; CDR2 reads YYNGEE. The CDR3 totals 12 residues. The CDR3: CASSGGIYGYTF. In nucleotides, the CDR3 is TGTGCCAGCAGCGGCGGGATCTATGGCTACACCTTC.